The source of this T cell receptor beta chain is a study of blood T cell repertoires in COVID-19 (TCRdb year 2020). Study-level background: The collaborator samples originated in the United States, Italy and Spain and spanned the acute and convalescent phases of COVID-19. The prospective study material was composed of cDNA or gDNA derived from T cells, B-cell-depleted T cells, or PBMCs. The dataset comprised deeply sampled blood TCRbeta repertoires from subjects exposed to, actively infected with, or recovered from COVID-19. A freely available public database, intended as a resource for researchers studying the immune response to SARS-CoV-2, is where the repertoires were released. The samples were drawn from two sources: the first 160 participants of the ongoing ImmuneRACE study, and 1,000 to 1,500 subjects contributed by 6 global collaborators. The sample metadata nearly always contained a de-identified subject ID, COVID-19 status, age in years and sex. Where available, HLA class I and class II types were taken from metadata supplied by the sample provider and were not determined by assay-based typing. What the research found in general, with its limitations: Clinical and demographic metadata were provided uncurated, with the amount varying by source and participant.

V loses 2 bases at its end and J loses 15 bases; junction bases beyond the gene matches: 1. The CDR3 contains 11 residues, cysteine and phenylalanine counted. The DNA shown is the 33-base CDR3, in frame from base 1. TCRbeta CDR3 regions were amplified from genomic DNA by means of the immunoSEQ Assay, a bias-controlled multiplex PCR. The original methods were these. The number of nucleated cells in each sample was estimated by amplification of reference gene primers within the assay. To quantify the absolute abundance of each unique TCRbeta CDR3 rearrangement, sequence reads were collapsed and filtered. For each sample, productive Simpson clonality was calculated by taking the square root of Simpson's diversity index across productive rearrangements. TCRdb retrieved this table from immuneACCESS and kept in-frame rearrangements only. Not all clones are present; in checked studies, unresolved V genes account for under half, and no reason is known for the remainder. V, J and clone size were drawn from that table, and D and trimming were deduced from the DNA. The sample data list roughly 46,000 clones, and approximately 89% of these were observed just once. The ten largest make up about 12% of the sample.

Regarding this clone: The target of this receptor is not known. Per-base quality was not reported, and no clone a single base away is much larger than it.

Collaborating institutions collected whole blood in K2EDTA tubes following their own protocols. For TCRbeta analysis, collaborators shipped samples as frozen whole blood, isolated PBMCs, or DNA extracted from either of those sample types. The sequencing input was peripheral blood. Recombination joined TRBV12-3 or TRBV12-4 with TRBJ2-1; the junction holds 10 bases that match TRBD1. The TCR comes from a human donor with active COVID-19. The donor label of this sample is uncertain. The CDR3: CASSLRDRGFF. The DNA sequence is TGTGCCAGCAGTTTACGGGACAGGGGGTTCTTC.